Listed below are T cell receptor beta chains from one sample, sequenced in a study of blood T cell repertoires in COVID-19. Data came from immunoSEQ multiplex PCR; TCRdb stores just in-frame clones and leaves some out. The table shows about 180,000 clones, with approximately 88% occurring only once. The specimen was peripheral blood. The receptors stem from a middle-aged woman with COVID-19, enrolled during active disease. Each CDR3 is given with its conserved first and last residue. The order of the fields is clone size, V gene, J gene, D gene, CDR3 DNA, CDR3 protein. D genes are given only for firm matches. Where a row states a size, it is once, few, many or the class of an expanded clone; other rows omit it.

clone_size: -
v_call: TRBV2
j_call: TRBJ2-3
d_call: TRBD2
cdr3_nt: TGTGCCAGCAGGCGGCGGGGGGTCACAGATACGCAGTATTTT
cdr3_aa: CASRRRGVTDTQYF

clone_size: -
v_call: TRBV5-4
j_call: TRBJ1-1
d_call: TRBD1
cdr3_nt: TGTGCCAGCAGTGAACTTGGGACAGGACTGAACACTGAAGCTTTCTTT
cdr3_aa: CASSELGTGLNTEAFF

clone_size: once
v_call: TRBV6-5
j_call: TRBJ1-5
d_call: -
cdr3_nt: TGTGCCAGCAGTTACGCTAATAGCAATCAGCCCCAGCATTTT
cdr3_aa: CASSYANSNQPQHF

clone_size: -
v_call: TRBV27
j_call: TRBJ2-3
d_call: -
cdr3_nt: TGTGCCAGCAGTTTGTTAACTAGCACAGATACGCAGTATTTT
cdr3_aa: CASSLLTSTDTQYF

clone_size: -
v_call: TRBV11-2
j_call: TRBJ2-1
d_call: TRBD1
cdr3_nt: TGTGCCAGCAGCTTAGTTCATACAGGGGTTAAGTATGATGAGCAGTTCTTC
cdr3_aa: CASSLVHTGVKYDEQFF

clone_size: many
v_call: TRBV6-4
j_call: TRBJ2-3
d_call: TRBD2
cdr3_nt: TGTGCCAGCAGTGAAATAGCGGGGGGCACAGATACGCAGTATTTT
cdr3_aa: CASSEIAGGTDTQYF

clone_size: -
v_call: TRBV12-3/TRBV12-4
j_call: TRBJ2-7
d_call: -
cdr3_nt: TGTGCCAGCAGCCCCCGAGGGTACGAGCAGTACTTC
cdr3_aa: CASSPRGYEQYF

clone_size: -
v_call: TRBV5-1
j_call: TRBJ2-7
d_call: TRBD2
cdr3_nt: TGCGCCAGCAGCTTTACTAGCGGGAGTCCCTACGAGCAGTACTTC
cdr3_aa: CASSFTSGSPYEQYF

clone_size: -
v_call: TRBV7-3
j_call: TRBJ2-3
d_call: TRBD1
cdr3_nt: TGTGCCAGCAGCTCGGGACAGCCGACTAGCACAGATACGCAGTATTTT
cdr3_aa: CASSSGQPTSTDTQYF

clone_size: -
v_call: TRBV11-2
j_call: TRBJ2-7
d_call: -
cdr3_nt: TGTGCCAGCAGCTTAGATCTCGATAGCGGCATCTCCTACGAGCAGTACTTC
cdr3_aa: CASSLDLDSGISYEQYF

clone_size: -
v_call: TRBV6-6
j_call: TRBJ2-3
d_call: -
cdr3_nt: TGTGCCAGCAGCCCCGTGCTAGGCCCCGTGACAGATACGCAGTATTTT
cdr3_aa: CASSPVLGPVTDTQYF

clone_size: few
v_call: TRBV5-5
j_call: TRBJ2-5
d_call: TRBD2
cdr3_nt: TGTGCCAGCAGCTATGGACTAGCGGGGTTCCAAGAGACCCAGTACTTC
cdr3_aa: CASSYGLAGFQETQYF

clone_size: -
v_call: TRBV7-2
j_call: TRBJ2-5
d_call: -
cdr3_nt: TGTGCCAGCAGCCCGACAGTACAAGAGACCCAGTACTTC
cdr3_aa: CASSPTVQETQYF

clone_size: -
v_call: TRBV6-1
j_call: TRBJ2-7
d_call: TRBD1
cdr3_nt: TGTGCCAGCAGTGAGGTGACAGGGACCTACGAGCAGTACTTC
cdr3_aa: CASSEVTGTYEQYF

clone_size: -
v_call: TRBV7-6
j_call: TRBJ1-5
d_call: -
cdr3_nt: TGTGCCAGCAGCCCTATAATTTGGTTTCCCCAGCATTTT
cdr3_aa: CASSPIIWFPQHF

clone_size: -
v_call: TRBV5-8
j_call: TRBJ1-2
d_call: TRBD1
cdr3_nt: TGTGCCAGCATAAGAGGACAGGGGAACTACACCTTC
cdr3_aa: CASIRGQGNYTF

clone_size: -
v_call: TRBV3-1/TRBV3-2
j_call: TRBJ2-7
d_call: -
cdr3_nt: TGTGCCAGCAGTCGTACTTCCTACGAGCAGTACTTC
cdr3_aa: CASSRTSYEQYF

clone_size: -
v_call: TRBV11-3
j_call: TRBJ2-3
d_call: -
cdr3_nt: TGTGCCAGCAGCTCACGACTAGAAAGCACAGATACGCAGTATTTT
cdr3_aa: CASSSRLESTDTQYF

clone_size: once
v_call: TRBV18
j_call: TRBJ1-1
d_call: -
cdr3_nt: TGTGCCAGCTCACCAGGGGAGACTGAAGCTTTCTTT
cdr3_aa: CASSPGETEAFF

clone_size: once
v_call: TRBV6-5
j_call: TRBJ2-7
d_call: -
cdr3_nt: TGTGCCAGCAGAGGAGCCTACGAGCAGTACTTC
cdr3_aa: CASRGAYEQYF

clone_size: -
v_call: TRBV29-1
j_call: TRBJ2-7
d_call: -
cdr3_nt: TGCAGCGTTGGGGGCACAACCTACGAGCAGTACTTC
cdr3_aa: CSVGGTTYEQYF

clone_size: -
v_call: TRBV9
j_call: TRBJ1-2
d_call: -
cdr3_nt: -
cdr3_aa: CASSVGLGTADDF

clone_size: -
v_call: TRBV28
j_call: TRBJ1-1
d_call: TRBD1
cdr3_nt: TGTGCCGGGACGGACAGGGTGGACGCTGAAGCTTTCTTT
cdr3_aa: CAGTDRVDAEAFF

clone_size: -
v_call: TRBV7-2
j_call: TRBJ2-2
d_call: TRBD2
cdr3_nt: TGTGCCAGCAGCCCAACCCCAACTAGCGGGATACGACCTAGGGAGCTGTTTTTT
cdr3_aa: CASSPTPTSGIRPRELFF

clone_size: once
v_call: TRBV4-1
j_call: TRBJ1-4
d_call: -
cdr3_nt: TGCGCCAGCAGCCCGGGGGGACTGAATGAAAAACTGTTTTTT
cdr3_aa: CASSPGGLNEKLFF

clone_size: -
v_call: TRBV9
j_call: TRBJ1-3
d_call: -
cdr3_nt: TGTGCCAGCAGCTCAGGGAAAGCTGGAAACACCATATATTTT
cdr3_aa: CASSSGKAGNTIYF

clone_size: few
v_call: TRBV6-6
j_call: TRBJ1-6
d_call: TRBD1
cdr3_nt: TGTGCCAGCAGATCACAGGGGGTTATTTCACCCCTCCACTTT
cdr3_aa: CASRSQGVISPLHF

clone_size: -
v_call: TRBV27
j_call: TRBJ2-1
d_call: TRBD2
cdr3_nt: TGTGCCAGCAGTTTAAACAGCGGGAGGGTCGATGAGCAGTTCTTC
cdr3_aa: CASSLNSGRVDEQFF

clone_size: -
v_call: TRBV18
j_call: TRBJ2-5
d_call: -
cdr3_nt: TGTGCCAGCTCACGGACACCGCAAGAGACCCAGTACTTC
cdr3_aa: CASSRTPQETQYF

clone_size: -
v_call: TRBV19
j_call: TRBJ2-7
d_call: -
cdr3_nt: TGTGCCAGTAGTATAGGGCACCGGGGGAGCTACGAGCAGTACTTC
cdr3_aa: CASSIGHRGSYEQYF

clone_size: -
v_call: TRBV6-6
j_call: TRBJ1-5
d_call: TRBD1
cdr3_nt: TGTGCCAGCAGCAGAGAGAAGGGGGCCAGCAATCAGCCCCAGCATTTT
cdr3_aa: CASSREKGASNQPQHF

clone_size: -
v_call: TRBV9
j_call: TRBJ1-2
d_call: -
cdr3_nt: TGTGCCAGCAGCGTAGCGGCCCGGGGAGACTATGGCTACACCTTC
cdr3_aa: CASSVAARGDYGYTF

clone_size: -
v_call: TRBV12-5
j_call: TRBJ2-3
d_call: -
cdr3_nt: TGTGCTAGTGGTCTAGGGGGAAGTACGCAGTATTTT
cdr3_aa: CASGLGGSTQYF

clone_size: -
v_call: TRBV7-9
j_call: TRBJ1-4
d_call: -
cdr3_nt: TGTGCCAGCAGCTTATCCGTGGCCCCGAGGCCAAAACTGTTTTTT
cdr3_aa: CASSLSVAPRPKLFF

clone_size: -
v_call: TRBV7-3
j_call: TRBJ1-5
d_call: -
cdr3_nt: TGTGCCAGCAGCGCCGACAGAAATCAGCCCCAGCATTTT
cdr3_aa: CASSADRNQPQHF

clone_size: -
v_call: TRBV11-3
j_call: TRBJ2-1
d_call: TRBD2
cdr3_nt: TGTGCCAGCAGCTCCGGAGCGGGGGGCAACATATACAATGAGCAGTTCTTC
cdr3_aa: CASSSGAGGNIYNEQFF

clone_size: -
v_call: TRBV28
j_call: TRBJ2-7
d_call: TRBD2
cdr3_nt: TGTGCCAGCAGTTTACCTTACCGAACTAGCGGGTACTCCTACGAGCAGTACTTC
cdr3_aa: CASSLPYRTSGYSYEQYF

clone_size: -
v_call: TRBV3-1/TRBV3-2
j_call: TRBJ2-5
d_call: -
cdr3_nt: TGTGCCAGCAGCCAATCCGAGCGAGAGACCCAGTACTTC
cdr3_aa: CASSQSERETQYF

clone_size: few
v_call: TRBV9
j_call: TRBJ1-2
d_call: -
cdr3_nt: TGTGCCAGCAGCGTTCGGGGCTATGGCTACACCTTC
cdr3_aa: CASSVRGYGYTF

clone_size: once
v_call: TRBV27
j_call: TRBJ2-1
d_call: -
cdr3_nt: TGTGCCAGCAGTTTCGGCGGGATTGAGCAGTTCTTC
cdr3_aa: CASSFGGIEQFF

clone_size: -
v_call: TRBV6-5
j_call: TRBJ1-6
d_call: -
cdr3_nt: TGTGCCAGCCGGGGTGGACAGACTCCAAATTCACCCCTCCACTTT
cdr3_aa: CASRGGQTPNSPLHF

clone_size: -
v_call: TRBV9
j_call: TRBJ1-1
d_call: TRBD1
cdr3_nt: TGTGCCAGCAGCGTAGTGCAGGGGGCGTCTGACACTGAAGCTTTCTTT
cdr3_aa: CASSVVQGASDTEAFF

clone_size: -
v_call: TRBV5-1
j_call: TRBJ1-3
d_call: -
cdr3_nt: TGCGCCAGCAGCTTGGGTGGGGCCGCCAACACCATATATTTT
cdr3_aa: CASSLGGAANTIYF

clone_size: -
v_call: TRBV6-4
j_call: TRBJ2-3
d_call: -
cdr3_nt: TGTGCCAGCAGTGAGCTAGCGTCTATAGATACGCAGTATTTT
cdr3_aa: CASSELASIDTQYF

clone_size: -
v_call: TRBV27
j_call: TRBJ2-7
d_call: -
cdr3_nt: TGTGCCAGCAGGACGGCTTACCGGGGCTACGAGCAGTACTTC
cdr3_aa: CASRTAYRGYEQYF

clone_size: -
v_call: TRBV12-2
j_call: TRBJ2-3
d_call: -
cdr3_nt: TGTGCAAGTCGCCCACAGGGGGCTCAGGGACACTATAGCACAGATACGCAGTATTTT
cdr3_aa: CASRPQGAQGHYSTDTQYF

clone_size: -
v_call: TRBV6-5
j_call: TRBJ2-1
d_call: -
cdr3_nt: TGTGCCAGCAGTTTGGTGTCATTGCGGGCCCATGAGCAGTTCTTC
cdr3_aa: CASSLVSLRAHEQFF

clone_size: -
v_call: TRBV29-1
j_call: TRBJ2-1
d_call: TRBD2
cdr3_nt: TGCAGCGTTGAAGGGGGACTAGCGGGAGGGCGTCATGAGCAGTTCTTC
cdr3_aa: CSVEGGLAGGRHEQFF

clone_size: -
v_call: TRBV14
j_call: TRBJ1-4
d_call: -
cdr3_nt: TGTGCCAGCAGCCAAGTGAGAGGGTATGAAAAACTGTTTTTT
cdr3_aa: CASSQVRGYEKLFF

clone_size: once
v_call: TRBV9
j_call: TRBJ2-7
d_call: -
cdr3_nt: TGTGCCAGCAGCGTAGGGGCCGGAAACTACGAGCAGTACTTC
cdr3_aa: CASSVGAGNYEQYF

clone_size: -
v_call: TRBV9
j_call: TRBJ1-2
d_call: TRBD1
cdr3_nt: TGTGCCAGCAGCCGGGGGACAGCACTTTATGGCTACACCTTC
cdr3_aa: CASSRGTALYGYTF

clone_size: -
v_call: TRBV6-1
j_call: TRBJ1-3
d_call: -
cdr3_nt: TGTGCCAGCAGTGGGCGGACAACTGGGTCAGGAAACACCATATATTTT
cdr3_aa: CASSGRTTGSGNTIYF

clone_size: -
v_call: TRBV28
j_call: TRBJ2-7
d_call: -
cdr3_nt: TGTGCCAGCACCAAAAGCCAGGGGCCTTACGAGCAGTACTTC
cdr3_aa: CASTKSQGPYEQYF

clone_size: -
v_call: TRBV11-2
j_call: TRBJ2-7
d_call: -
cdr3_nt: TGTGCCAGCAGCTTAGACCAGGCGACCTACGAGCAGTACTTC
cdr3_aa: CASSLDQATYEQYF

clone_size: -
v_call: TRBV7-2
j_call: TRBJ2-7
d_call: TRBD1
cdr3_nt: TGTGCCAGCAGCTTTGGACAGGGGATATACGAGCAGTACTTC
cdr3_aa: CASSFGQGIYEQYF

clone_size: -
v_call: TRBV11-2
j_call: TRBJ2-7
d_call: -
cdr3_nt: TGTGCCAGCAGCTATGCCGGGACACCGCTCGGGCAGTACTTC
cdr3_aa: CASSYAGTPLGQYF

clone_size: -
v_call: TRBV10-3
j_call: TRBJ1-1
d_call: TRBD1
cdr3_nt: TGTGCCATCAGTGAGCAGACAGGGGAGAACACTGAAGCTTTCTTT
cdr3_aa: CAISEQTGENTEAFF